The 19 T cell receptor beta chains below were found in one sample sequenced in a study of cytotoxic CD8 clonotypes in ibrutinib-treated CLL. This table comes from immunoSEQ multiplex PCR, and its TCRdb copy is limited to in-frame clones, with some not included. Found here are approximately 100,000 clones, 78% of them singletons; the top ten hold about 29%. The sample in question was PBMCs, obtained after 12 months of ibrutinib treatment. The receptors shown here come from a human donor with chronic lymphocytic leukemia.

This clone was detected many times. The chain carries TRBV15 and TRBJ1-4; D is unclear. This CDR3 has 16 amino acids. CDR1 is LNHNV and CDR2 is YYDKDF in the germline V gene (reference sequence). With 0 bases removed from V and 0 bases from J, the gap between germline ends came to 8 bases. As DNA, the CDR3 is TGTGCCACCAGCAGAGATCAGCTTACAACTAATGAAAAACTGTTTTTT. Protein sequence: CATSRDQLTTNEKLFF.

J is TRBJ2-7 and V is TRBV5-1, with 8 bases lining up with TRBD1. V trimming: 0 bases; J trimming: 4 bases; junction bases outside the gene matches: 6. The CDR3 runs to 15 residues. CDR1 SGHRS and CDR2 YFSETQ come from the germline V gene. CDR3 nucleotide sequence: TGCGCCAGCAGCTTGGGCCAGGGGGCGTCGTACGAGCAGTACTTC. Its translation is CASSLGQGASYEQYF. The whole variable domain, filled in from reference TRBV5-1 and TRBJ2-7, reads KAGVTQTPRYLIKTRGQQVTLSCSPISGHRSVSWYQQTPGQGLQFLFEYFSETQRNKGNFPGRFSGRQFSNSRSEMNVSTLELGDSALYLCASSLGQGASYEQYFGPGTRLTVT.

The V and J genes are TRBV5-6 and TRBJ2-7; 8 nucleotides line up with TRBD1. The J segment lost 1 base and the V segment lost 4 bases, leaving 7 bases of the junction unmatched. Looked up from germline, CDR1 is SGHDT and CDR2 is YYEEEE. The CDR3 runs 15 residues. In DNA form, the CDR3 reads TGTGCCAGCAGCGCATCCGGGACAGGATCCTACGAGCAGTACTTC. Protein: CASSASGTGSYEQYF.

CDR3 protein: CASSFQGDSYEQYF. As DNA, the CDR3 is TGTGCCAGCAGCTTCCAGGGTGACTCCTACGAGCAGTACTTC. J is TRBJ2-7 and V is TRBV7-9; possible D gene TRBD1, 5 bases. Trimming took off 3 bases at V and 0 bases at J, with 9 bases between the two ends. The CDR3 covers 14 residues. Germline V gives CDR1 SEHNR, CDR2 FQNEAQ (reference sequence).

The CDR3 DNA reads as TGTGCCAGCAGCGACAACGGGCTGCGGTCTGAGCAGTTCTTC. This codes for CASSDNGLRSEQFF. The chain is built from TRBV2 and TRBJ2-1; D is unresolved. This CDR3 comprises 14 residues. Germline lookup yields CDR1 SNHLY and CDR2 FYNNEI. The germline V and J ends were trimmed by 6 bases and 9 bases, with 18 bases remaining between them.

The V and J genes are TRBV5-4 and TRBJ1-1, with a possible D match to TRBD1 (5 bases). Germline-derived CDR1 and CDR2 are SGHNT and YYREEE (reference sequence). V lost 4 bases and J 3 bases, leaving 22 bases between the germline ends. The CDR3 has 17 amino acids. DNA of the CDR3: TGTGCCAGCAGCCCCCCACGGTGGTCGGGAGGGGACACTGAAGCTTTCTTT. Its protein product is CASSPPRWSGGDTEAFF.

The CDR3 DNA is TGTGCCAGCAGCTACTCACCCGGCGGACTTAGCACAGATACGCAGTATTTT. It yields the protein CASSYSPGGLSTDTQYF. The rearrangement joins TRBV11-3 to TRBJ2-3, with D perhaps matching TRBD2 (5 bases). The germline CDR1 and CDR2 sequences are SGHNT and YENEEA. V was clipped by 4 bases and J by 0 bases, with 17 bases between them. The CDR3 consists of 17 residues.

V gene TRBV28 combines with J gene TRBJ1-2, with 10 nucleotides matching TRBD1. CDR1 and CDR2 from the germline V gene are MDHEN and SYDVKM. The CDR3 totals 14 residues. The V segment lost 5 bases and the J segment 3 bases; nucleotides outside the gene matches: 3. CDR3 sequence: CASSIGQGDYGYTF. The CDR3 DNA is TGTGCCAGCAGTATTGGACAGGGGGACTATGGCTACACCTTC.

The rearrangement links TRBV6-1 to TRBJ1-1, with a tentative D call TRBD1 (6 bases). Germline lookup yields CDR1 MNHNS and CDR2 SASEGT. The CDR3 covers 11 residues. The V and J ends lost 5 bases and 10 bases respectively, with 11 bases between them. DNA for the CDR3: TGTGCCAGCAGTACAGGGAATAGAGCTTTCTTT. Translating it yields CASSTGNRAFF.

V is TRBV18 and J is TRBJ1-1; D is perhaps TRBD1 (6 bases). V gave up 4 bases and J gave up 8 bases, with 8 bases separating them. CDR1 KGHSH and CDR2 LQKENI come from the germline V gene. The CDR3 contains 11 residues. The CDR3 sequence is CASSQQGEAFF. Written as DNA, the CDR3 is TGTGCCAGCTCACAACAGGGCGAAGCTTTCTTT. The variable domain in full, completed from reference TRBV18 and TRBJ1-1, reads NAGVMQNPRHLVRRRGQEARLRCSPMKGHSHVYWYRQLPEEGLKFMVYLQKENIIDESGMPKERFSAEFPKEGPSILRIQQVVRGDSAAYFCASSQQGEAFFGQGTRLTVV.

In its sample, this clone was seen a few times. The same CDR3 can be traced to other DNA sequences in this sample. This sequence joins TRBV30 and TRBJ1-1; 7 positions agree with TRBD1. After removal of 4 bases from V and 2 bases from J, the junction contained 4 bases not matched to a gene. This CDR3 has 13 amino acids. Germline V gene sequence: CDR1 GTSNPN, CDR2 SVGIG (reference sequence). CDR3 sequence (DNA): TGTGCCTGGAACAGGGGCACCAACACTGAAGCTTTCTTT. It codes for CAWNRGTNTEAFF.

V gene TRBV4-1 combines with J gene TRBJ2-1; 10 positions agree with TRBD1. This CDR3 has 16 residues. The V gene end was trimmed by 4 bases and the J gene end by 7 bases; junction bases not matched to a gene: 10. Germline V gene data show CDR1 as MGHRA and CDR2 as YSYEKL. The CDR3, as DNA: TGCGCCAGCAGCCGGGCGACAGGGGGCGCTGTTAATGAGCAGTTCTTC. It codes for CASSRATGGAVNEQFF.

This chain joins TRBV6-6 and TRBJ2-7; no reliable D call. Germline loops: CDR1 MNHNY, CDR2 SVGAGI (reference sequence). Trimming stripped 6 bases from V and 2 bases from J, with 17 bases between. The CDR3 extends over 15 amino acids. The CDR3 spells CASRLSMGPAYEQYF. The CDR3 DNA sequence: TGTGCCAGCAGACTCTCAATGGGCCCCGCCTACGAGCAGTACTTC.

The chain recombines TRBV15 with TRBJ2-1; D might be TRBD2 (5 bases). Trimming cost V 2 bases and J 5 bases, with 28 bases left between them. The CDR3 contains 20 residues. Germline CDR1 LNHNV, CDR2 YYDKDF (reference sequence). Here the CDR3 DNA reads TGTGCCACCAGCAGAAAACTGGGTCCTCTCTCTACGGGAAACCACAATGAGCAGTTCTTC. Translated, it gives CATSRKLGPLSTGNHNEQFF. Based on the CDR3 plus reference TRBV15 and TRBJ2-1, the full variable domain is DAMVIQNPRYQVTQFGKPVTLSCSQTLNHNVMYWYQQKSSQAPKLLFHYYDKDFNNEADTPDNFQSRRPNTSFCFLDIRSPGLGDTAMYLCATSRKLGPLSTGNHNEQFFGPGTRLTVL.

The V gene is TRBV6-5, the J gene TRBJ2-7, with unresolved D. Germline assignment: CDR1 MNHEY and CDR2 SVGAGI. Trimming took off 8 bases at V and 6 bases at J, with 11 bases between the two ends. The CDR3 sequence is 11 residues long. The CDR3 region is CASAREGEQYF. DNA of the CDR3: TGTGCCAGCGCTAGGGAAGGCGAGCAGTACTTC.

J is TRBJ2-7 and V is TRBV5-5, with unresolved D. The V end was cut by 4 bases, the J end by 3 bases, with 8 bases between. The CDR3 is 12 amino acids. Germline V gene sequence: CDR1 SGHKS, CDR2 YYEKEE (reference sequence). Here the CDR3 reads CASSPGYYEQYF. DNA for the CDR3: TGTGCCAGCAGCCCGGGTTACTACGAGCAGTACTTC.

This rearrangement joins TRBV4-1 to TRBJ2-7, with D maybe TRBD2 (5 bases). Germline CDR1 MGHRA, CDR2 YSYEKL. V shed 1 base and J shed 5 bases, with 12 bases lying between them. The CDR3 has 14 amino acids. CDR3 nucleotide sequence: TGCGCCAGCAGCCAAGCGCGGGCGCGCGACGAGCAGTACTTC. Translation: CASSQARARDEQYF.

The chain couples TRBV7-9 to TRBJ2-2; TRBD2 agrees at 9 bases. Germline lookup yields CDR1 SEHNR and CDR2 FQNEAQ (reference sequence). Unmatched junction bases numbered 5, after V lost 5 bases and J lost 4 bases. This CDR3 has 15 amino acids. CDR3 sequence (DNA): TGTGCCAGCAGCGATCGCGGGGGGGCCACCGGGGAGCTGTTTTTT. Protein sequence: CASSDRGGATGELFF.

This clone was recorded once. The junction differs from germline at one of its ends, possibly a read error. The chain couples TRBV2 to TRBJ1-6; D perhaps matches TRBD1 (5 bases). From germline, CDR1 is SNHLY and CDR2 FYNNEI. This CDR3 has 12 amino acids. CDR3 bases: TGTGCCAGCAGGGCCACGACAGCGGCTCGAAACTTT. This gives the protein CASRATTAARNF. Variable domain in full (rest from reference TRBV2 and TRBJ1-6): EPEVTQTPSHQVTQMGQEVILRCVPISNHLYFYWYRQILGQKVEFLVSFYNNEISEKSEIFDDQFSVERPDGSNFTLKIRSTKLEDSAMYFCASRATTAARNFGNGTRLTVT.